Below are 15 T cell receptor beta chains sequenced from a single sample in a study of cytomegalovirus exposure and HLA in healthy donors. PCR used 60 Vbeta primers and 13 Jbeta primers. Assay used: immunoSEQ multiplex PCR; TCRdb lists only in-frame clones, some missing. Among over 95,000 clones listed, roughly three quarters were seen once. Input material: PBMCs. These receptors all stem from a middle-aged man in good health and CMV-seronegative.

V is TRBV7-9 and J is TRBJ2-2; 9 bases line up with TRBD1. CDR1 and CDR2 from the germline V gene are SEHNR and FQNEAQ (reference sequence). With V trimmed by 8 bases and J by 6 bases, 7 bases remained unmatched. This CDR3 comprises 14 residues. The DNA of the CDR3 is TGTGCCAGCGGCGGGACAGGGAAAGCCGGGGAGCTGTTTTTT. Translation: CASGGTGKAGELFF.

V gene TRBV7-2 combines with J gene TRBJ2-3; tentative D call: TRBD1 (8 bases). V was cut by 2 bases and J by 3 bases, with 15 bases left in between. This CDR3 spans 16 amino acids. Germline CDR1 is SGHTA and CDR2 is FQGNSA. Written as DNA, the CDR3 is TGTGCCAGCAGCTTAACCTTACAGGGGGGGACAGATACGCAGTATTTT. This translates into CASSLTLQGGTDTQYF. The variable domain in full, completed from reference TRBV7-2 and TRBJ2-3, reads GAGVSQSPSNKVTEKGKDVELRCDPISGHTALYWYRQSLGQGLEFLIYFQGNSAPDKSGLPSDRFSAERTGGSVSTLTIQRTQQEDSAVYLCASSLTLQGGTDTQYFGPGTRLTVL.

V usage is TRBV5-6 and J usage is TRBJ1-6; no reliable D call. Germline V CDR1 and CDR2: SGHDT, YYEEEE. This CDR3 contains 15 residues. The V end was cut by 5 bases, the J end by 5 bases, with 14 bases between. For the CDR3, the DNA is TGTGCCAGCAGAAGCGGTGGGGTAAATAATTCACCCCTCCACTTT. Translation gives CASRSGGVNNSPLHF.

On this clone: This sample also contains other DNA sequences that code for the same CDR3. The J gene is TRBJ2-3, the V gene TRBV4-3, with D possibly TRBD1 on 6 matching bases. CDR3 length: 16 residues. The germline V and J ends were trimmed by 0 bases and 6 bases, with 16 bases remaining between them. CDR1 LGHNA and CDR2 YSLEER come from the germline V gene. DNA for the CDR3: TGCGCCAGCAGCCAAGAGGGCAGGGGTGGTTTGGATACGCAGTATTTT. It is translated as CASSQEGRGGLDTQYF.

The CDR3 protein is CASTLGGGAETQYF. For the CDR3, the DNA is TGCGCCAGCACCCTGGGTGGGGGGGCCGAGACCCAGTACTTC. This chain links TRBV5-1 with TRBJ2-5; possibly TRBD2 for D (7 bases). The CDR3 runs 14 residues. Between the trimmed V and J ends, which lost 6 bases and 5 bases, there was a span of 17 bases. Germline V gives CDR1 SGHRS, CDR2 YFSETQ. Together with reference TRBV5-1 and TRBJ2-5, the CDR3 gives the full variable domain: KAGVTQTPRYLIKTRGQQVTLSCSPISGHRSVSWYQQTPGQGLQFLFEYFSETQRNKGNFPGRFSGRQFSNSRSEMNVSTLELGDSALYLCASTLGGGAETQYFGPGTRLLVL.

This clone was detected once. V and J are TRBV28 and TRBJ1-5; weak D call: TRBD1 (6 bases). This CDR3 comprises 15 residues. V was clipped by 3 bases and J by 9 bases, with 18 bases between them. The germline V gene has CDR1 MDHEN and CDR2 SYDVKM. CDR3 in amino acids: CASSFLTGTSTPQHF. CDR3 bases: TGTGCCAGCAGTTTTCTTACAGGGACCTCTACGCCCCAGCATTTT.

The table lists this clone with a few counts. The V call is TRBV18, the J call TRBJ1-2, with D possibly being TRBD1 (5 bases). The CDR3 spans 14 residues. With 6 bases removed from V and 7 bases from J, the gap between germline ends came to 18 bases. Germline assignment: CDR1 KGHSH and CDR2 LQKENI. In DNA form, the CDR3 reads TGTGCCAGCTCGACGGCAGGGTCTCTTCTTGGCTACACCTTC. This encodes CASSTAGSLLGYTF.

V usage is TRBV5-6 and J usage is TRBJ1-5; D might be TRBD1 (5 bases). The ends were cut back, 1 base at V and 2 bases at J, with 13 bases in the middle. The length of the CDR3 is 16 residues. CDR1 is SGHDT, CDR2 YYEEEE, per germline. The CDR3 DNA reads TGTGCCAGCAGCTTGTTTTCAGGGTATGGCAATCAGCCCCAGCATTTT. Amino acids: CASSLFSGYGNQPQHF.

The V call is TRBV5-4, the J call TRBJ1-2; D gene uncertain. This CDR3 is 16 amino acids long. V dropped 5 bases and J dropped 8 bases, with 25 bases sitting between them. Germline assignment: CDR1 SGHNT and CDR2 YYREEE (reference sequence). CDR3 in DNA: TGTGCCAGCAGTTCCACCCGAGGCGACCCCGTTTGGGGCTACACCTTC. It specifies CASSSTRGDPVWGYTF. Full variable domain (rest looked up from reference TRBV5-4 and TRBJ1-2): ETGVTQSPTHLIKTRGQQVTLRCSSQSGHNTVSWYQQALGQGPQFIFQYYREEENGRGNFPPRFSGLQFPNYSSELNVNALELDDSALYLCASSSTRGDPVWGYTFGSGTRLTVV.

The chain carries TRBV7-8 and TRBJ2-5; 7 positions match TRBD2. Germline-derived CDR1 and CDR2 are SGHVS and FQNEAQ. With V trimmed by 5 bases and J by 5 bases, 14 bases remained unmatched. The CDR3 is made up of 16 amino acids. CDR3 loop: CASSIGTTLTMETQYF. The CDR3 coding sequence is TGTGCCAGCAGCATTGGGACTACATTAACAATGGAGACCCAGTACTTC.

The chain joins TRBV19 to TRBJ2-7; 11 bases agree with TRBD2. V shed 4 bases, J shed 0 bases, and the junction held 5 bases outside the gene matches. CDR1 and CDR2 (germline): LNHDA, SQIVND (reference sequence). This CDR3 contains 16 residues. The CDR3 DNA reads TGTGCCAGTAGTAGCCCGGGACTAGCGGCCTCCTACGAGCAGTACTTC. Its protein product is CASSSPGLAASYEQYF.

The chain joins TRBV19 to TRBJ1-5; 11 bases agree with TRBD1. CDR1 LNHDA and CDR2 SQIVND come from the germline V gene (reference sequence). The J segment lost 6 bases and the V segment lost 8 bases, leaving 6 bases of the junction unmatched. The CDR3 consists of 14 residues. CDR3 region: CASSTDRGRQPQHF. The CDR3 nucleotides are TGTGCCAGTTCCACGGACAGGGGGCGTCAGCCCCAGCATTTT.

This clone has a single count. The chain is built from TRBV15 and TRBJ1-5, with 7 bases identical to TRBD1. The CDR3 loop spans 15 amino acids. V lost 7 bases to trimming and J lost 1 base; unmatched junction nucleotides: 7. CDR1 is LNHNV, CDR2 YYDKDF, per germline (reference sequence). The CDR3 region is CATTFDRDSNQPQHF. CDR3 DNA: TGTGCCACCACCTTCGACAGGGACAGCAATCAGCCCCAGCATTTT.

In its sample, this clone was seen a few times. This chain links TRBV30 with TRBJ2-2; D call uncertain. Germline V lookup: CDR1 GTSNPN, CDR2 SVGIG (reference sequence). V lost 0 bases to trimming and J lost 6 bases, with 11 bases between them. CDR3 length equals 14 residues. In nucleotides, the CDR3 is TGTGCCTGGAGTGTACCATGGGCGTCCGGGGAGCTGTTTTTT. Its protein is CAWSVPWASGELFF.

V usage is TRBV30 and J usage is TRBJ1-2; possible D gene TRBD1, 5 bases. From germline, CDR1 is GTSNPN and CDR2 SVGIG (reference sequence). This CDR3 has 16 residues. The ends were cut back, 3 bases at V and 6 bases at J, with 23 bases in the middle. The CDR3 DNA reads as TGTGCCTGGAGGATGAGTGGAACGCTATCAGGGAATGGCTACACCTTC. This codes for CAWRMSGTLSGNGYTF.